The clone carrying this T cell receptor beta chain was observed many times. These data originate in a study of metastatic and nonmetastatic thyroid tumors. As for the study in general: Malignant and benign thyroid patients had repertoires compared in peripheral blood and tumor or nodule tissue.

TCRdb re-processed the PCR reads through MiXCR. The data contain 15,000 to 20,000 clones, 15% to 19% of them singletons. There were no patients who had received any treatment before thyroid surgery. The germline V and J ends were trimmed by 2 bases and 1 base, with 8 bases remaining between them. The CDR3 is made up of 14 amino acids. The V gene is TRBV12-3 or TRBV12-4, the J gene TRBJ1-1; no clear D. The sequence was collected from a female donor with papillary thyroid cancer or a benign thyroid nodule (not recorded which). Some clones in this sample may be carry-over from other donors' samples. The source material was blood. The CDR3 coding sequence is TGTGCCAGCAGTTTATGGATCCAGAACACTGAAGCTTTCTTT. It encodes CASSLWIQNTEAFF.